This TCR beta chain was identified in a study of beta chain features in type 1 diabetes. Germline V gene data show CDR1 as SGHRS and CDR2 as YFSETQ. This CDR3 has 14 residues. Between the trimmed V and J ends, which lost 2 bases and 6 bases, there was a span of 11 bases. Sorted CD4+ subsets: naive, central memory, regulatory, stem cell-like memory (CD45RO/CCR7/CD25/CD127/CD95/CD27 panel). General study results and limits: For TCRB rearrangement, an influence of HLA type remained unresolved here. Moderate but significant shortening of TCRB CDR3s was recorded in all four CD4+ subsets from Type 1 diabetes patients. Sequencing of cDNA might inflate the share of cells that strongly express TCR.

This clone was detected a few times. Its matching antigen is unknown. Every bit of the isolated RNA underwent reverse transcription, so sequencing read expressed TCRB transcripts. Clones were read by immunoSEQ multiplex PCR, and TCRdb kept only the in-frame ones, dropping some. The sample lists roughly 150,000 clones; around 8% were seen once. V and J are TRBV5-1 and TRBJ2-2, with D possibly being TRBD2 (5 bases). The TCR was taken from a woman younger than 30 with type 1 diabetes. Sequencing was performed on central memory CD4+ T cells from blood. The CDR3, as DNA: TGCGCCAGCAGCTTCTTCACGGGGTCCGGGGAGCTGTTTTTT. This encodes CASSFFTGSGELFF.